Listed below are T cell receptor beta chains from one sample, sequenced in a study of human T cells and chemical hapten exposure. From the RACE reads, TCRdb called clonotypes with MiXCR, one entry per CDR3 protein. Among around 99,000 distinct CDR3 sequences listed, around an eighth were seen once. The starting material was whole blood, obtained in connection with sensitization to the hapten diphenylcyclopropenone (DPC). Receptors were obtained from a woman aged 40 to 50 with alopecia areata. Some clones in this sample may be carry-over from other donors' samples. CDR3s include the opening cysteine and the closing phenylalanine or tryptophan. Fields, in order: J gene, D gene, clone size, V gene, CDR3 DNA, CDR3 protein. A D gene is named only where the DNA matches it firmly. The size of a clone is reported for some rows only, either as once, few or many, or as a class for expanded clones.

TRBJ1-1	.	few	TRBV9	TGTGCCAGCAGCGTAGACGCCATGAACACTGAAGCTTTCTTT	CASSVDAMNTEAFF
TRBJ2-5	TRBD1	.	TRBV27	TGTGCCAGCAGTTTGAGACAGGGGCAAGAGACCCAGTACTTC	CASSLRQGQETQYF
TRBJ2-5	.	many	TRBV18	TGTGCCAGCTCCCCGCCCTCGATGGGAGAGACCCAGTACTTC	CASSPPSMGETQYF
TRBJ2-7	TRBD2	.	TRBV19	TGTGCCAGTTCACTCGCGGGAGGCGCCTACGAGCAGTACTTC	CASSLAGGAYEQYF
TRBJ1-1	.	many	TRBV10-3	TGTGCCATCAGTCAGGGCTTCGGCACTGAAGCTTTCTTT	CAISQGFGTEAFF
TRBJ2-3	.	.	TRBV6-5	TGTGCCAGCAGTTACTCGAAACACACAGATACGCAGTATTTT	CASSYSKHTDTQYF
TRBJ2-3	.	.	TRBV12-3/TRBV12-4	TGTGCCAGCAGTTTAGACAGCCTTAGCACAGATACGCAGTATTTT	CASSLDSLSTDTQYF
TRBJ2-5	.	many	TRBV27	TGTGCCAGCAGTTTTGCGGGGACGGCCCAAGAGACCCAGTACTTC	CASSFAGTAQETQYF
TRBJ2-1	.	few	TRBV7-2	TGTGCCAGCAGCTTAGCCTTCGGGCACAATGAGCAGTTCTTC	CASSLAFGHNEQFF
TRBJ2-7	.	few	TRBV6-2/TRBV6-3	TGTGCCAGCAGTTACCGACAGGTCTACGAGCAGTACTTC	CASSYRQVYEQYF
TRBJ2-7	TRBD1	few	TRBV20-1	TGCAGGTACCAAGGACAGGGGGCCAGGGAGCAGTACTTC	CRYQGQGAREQYF
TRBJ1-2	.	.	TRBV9	TGTGCCAGCAGCGTAGCTGGTTTGAATGGCTACACCTTC	CASSVAGLNGYTF
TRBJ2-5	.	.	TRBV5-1	TGCGCCAGCAGTTCTTTTCAGGGTGTCCAAGAGACCCAGTACTTC	CASSSFQGVQETQYF
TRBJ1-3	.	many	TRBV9	TGTGCCAGCAGCGTAGACAGTGCTGGAAACACCATATATTTT	CASSVDSAGNTIYF
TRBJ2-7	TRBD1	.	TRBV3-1	TGTGCCAGCAGCCAAGGACAGGGTCCTTTCTACGAGCAGTACTTC	CASSQGQGPFYEQYF
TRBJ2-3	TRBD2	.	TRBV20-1	TGCAGTGCTAGGACTAGCGGGACTAGCACAGATACGCAGTATTTT	CSARTSGTSTDTQYF
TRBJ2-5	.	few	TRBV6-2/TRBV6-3	TGTGCCAGCAGACCTCTCCAAGAGACCCAGTACTTC	CASRPLQETQYF
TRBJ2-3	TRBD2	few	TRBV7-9	TGTGCCAGCAGCTCCGGGACTAGCGGGCTAGCGCAGTATTTT	CASSSGTSGLAQYF
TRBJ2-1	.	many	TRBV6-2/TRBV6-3	TGTGCCAGCACTACGGCCGCAAACAATGAGCAGTTCTTC	CASTTAANNEQFF
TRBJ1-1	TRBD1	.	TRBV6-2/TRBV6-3	TGTGCCAGCAGGGACAGGGGGGTTATGAACACTGAAGCTTTCTTT	CASRDRGVMNTEAFF
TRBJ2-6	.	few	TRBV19	TGTGCCAGTAAGAGGGAGCCCTCTGGGGCCAACGTCCTGACTTTC	CASKREPSGANVLTF
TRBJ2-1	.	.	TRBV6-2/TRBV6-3	TGTGCCAGCAGCCCGCCGGGTCTTAGCTCCTACAATGAGCAGTTCTTC	CASSPPGLSSYNEQFF